The 32 T cell receptor beta chains below come from one sample, sequenced in a study of identical twins listed by TCRdb under 2016. Receptor libraries were prepared by 5' RACE. The sample was run on an Illumina HiSeq 2000. The public sequencing data were trimmed at Q25 with fastp and processed into clonotypes with MiXCR by TCRdb, which kept only in-frame beta chains. Records with the same CDR3 protein are collapsed into one entry carrying the most frequent genes and DNA. The sample yields a few hundred thousand distinct CDR3 sequences; 9% to 15% were counted once. The ten largest account for roughly 7.8% of the sample. This sample was shared with a second study, whose subject was yellow fever vaccine responses in identical twins.

Input material: CD8+ T cells sorted from blood. The receptors shown here come from a woman aged 18-30 years in good health.

This chain uses TRBV7-7 with TRBJ2-5; no definite D call. The length of the CDR3 is 13 residues. Trimming removed 2 bases at V and 4 bases at J, with 8 bases between. From germline, CDR1 is SSHAT and CDR2 FNYEAQ (reference sequence). In nucleotides, the CDR3 is TGTGCCAGCAGCTTACGGAGTTTAGAGACCCAGTACTTC. It codes for CASSLRSLETQYF.

The genes are TRBV5-4 and TRBJ1-2, with 10 positions matching TRBD1. The germline V gene encodes CDR1 SGHNT and CDR2 YYREEE (reference sequence). The CDR3 totals 15 residues. With 4 bases clipped from V and 8 bases from J, the junction kept 11 bases outside the gene matches. The CDR3 DNA sequence: TGTGCCAGCAGCCCAGCCGGGACAGGGGCTGGCGGCTACACCTTC. Its translation is CASSPAGTGAGGYTF.

This clonotype showed up just a few times. The chain links TRBV20-1 to TRBJ2-7; D might be TRBD1 (5 bases). Trimming took 1 base from V and 2 from J, leaving 12 bases between them. CDR1 is DFQATT and CDR2 is SNEGSKA in the germline V gene (reference sequence). This CDR3 is 14 amino acids long. As DNA, the CDR3 is TGCAGTGCTAGAGCGGCAGGGTGGGCCTACGAGCAGTACTTC. It codes for CSARAAGWAYEQYF.

This clonotype was detected only a few times. The chain uses TRBV3-1 and TRBJ2-1; D is undetermined. This CDR3 has 14 amino acids. Germline assignment: CDR1 LGHDT and CDR2 YNNKEL (reference sequence). V gave up 0 bases and J gave up 7 bases, with 10 bases separating them. The CDR3 sequence: CASSQDLGWNEQFF. The CDR3 coding sequence is TGTGCCAGCAGCCAAGATCTAGGGTGGAATGAGCAGTTCTTC.

There are a few counts of this clonotype. The chain combines TRBV10-3 with TRBJ2-7; TRBD1 or TRBD2 may be the D gene (6 bases each). Trimming shortened V by 2 bases and J by 2 bases, and 7 bases separated the two germline ends. The germline V gene has CDR1 ENHRY and CDR2 SYGVKD. The CDR3 loop spans 13 amino acids. The CDR3 loop is CAISERGAYEQYF. CDR3 sequence (DNA): TGTGCCATCAGTGAGAGGGGGGCCTACGAGCAGTACTTC.

CDR3 nucleotide sequence: TGTGCCAGCAGCTTAGTGATACCCACAGATACGCAGTATTTT. It translates to CASSLVIPTDTQYF. The V and J genes are TRBV7-9 and TRBJ2-3; D unclear. Germline loops: CDR1 SEHNR, CDR2 FQNEAQ (reference sequence). CDR3 length: 14 amino acids. V lost 1 base and J lost 2, with 7 bases in between.

The chain employs TRBV6-5 and TRBJ2-3, with D possibly matching TRBD2 (6 bases). The CDR3 is 14 amino acids. With 2 bases removed from V and 2 bases from J, the gap between germline ends came to 8 bases. Per germline, CDR1 MNHEY and CDR2 SVGAGI. This CDR3 is CASSYGGVTDTQYF. The DNA for the CDR3 is TGTGCCAGCAGTTACGGCGGGGTCACAGATACGCAGTATTTT.

This clonotype was found a few times. The V call is TRBV3-1, the J call TRBJ1-4; TRBD1 matches 9 bases. With V trimmed by 0 bases and J by 4 bases, 6 bases remained unmatched. Per the germline V gene, CDR1 is LGHDT and CDR2 is YNNKEL (reference sequence). This CDR3 region has 17 residues. The CDR3 DNA sequence: TGTGCCAGCAGCCAAGAACAGGGGGCACGTGGTAATGAAAAACTGTTTTTT. Translating gives CASSQEQGARGNEKLFF.

The chain has TRBV5-5 and TRBJ2-1; 10 bases are a match to TRBD2. The trim removed 4 bases at V and 10 bases at J, leaving 8 bases unmatched. Looked up from germline, CDR1 is SGHKS and CDR2 is YYEKEE (reference sequence). This CDR3 is built from 14 residues. The CDR3, as DNA: TGTGCCAGCAGCAAAGGGACTAGCGCTTTGGAGCAGTTCTTC. Amino acid sequence: CASSKGTSALEQFF.

The chain joins TRBV15 to TRBJ1-5; D is possibly TRBD1 (5 bases). The V gene lost 4 bases and the J gene lost 5 bases, with 12 bases spanning the gap. The germline CDR1 and CDR2 sequences are LNHNV and YYDKDF (reference sequence). CDR3 length: 14 amino acids. CDR3 DNA sequence: TGTGCCACCAGCAACCGGGGGGGGGATCAGCCCCAGCATTTT. It translates to CATSNRGGDQPQHF.

This clonotype has a count of ten or more. The CDR3 coding sequence is TGTGCCAGCAGCGTAGGGGGGGCCCTCTACAATGAGCAGTTCTTC. Its translation is CASSVGGALYNEQFF. The chain employs TRBV9 and TRBJ2-1, with D possibly being TRBD1 or TRBD2 (6 bases each). CDR1 is SGDLS and CDR2 is YYNGEE in the germline V gene. This CDR3 comprises 15 residues. V was shortened by 0 bases and J by 3 bases, with 10 bases between the two germline ends. The full variable domain, its missing parts supplied by reference TRBV9 and TRBJ2-1, is DSGVTQTPKHLITATGQRVTLRCSPRSGDLSVYWYQQSLDQGLQFLIQYYNGEERAKGNILERFSAQQFPDLHSELNLSSLELGDSALYFCASSVGGALYNEQFFGPGTRLTVL.

The chain joins TRBV6-5 to TRBJ2-1; the match to TRBD1 covers 8 bases. The CDR3 has 14 residues. J lost 5 bases, V lost 7 bases, and 7 bases had no gene match. Germline CDR1 MNHEY, CDR2 SVGAGI. This CDR3 is CASTSGQEHNEQFF. CDR3 sequence (DNA): TGTGCCAGCACTTCGGGACAGGAGCACAATGAGCAGTTCTTC.

The chain combines TRBV9 with TRBJ1-1; the D gene is possibly TRBD1 (5 bases). The CDR3 has 16 residues. Germline V CDR1 and CDR2: SGDLS, YYNGEE. V dropped 4 bases and J dropped 1 base, with 17 bases sitting between them. The CDR3 is CASSPPPSTGNTEAFF. The DNA of the CDR3 is TGTGCCAGCAGCCCCCCCCCAAGCACAGGGAACACTGAAGCTTTCTTT.

This clonotype was detected a few times. J is TRBJ2-3 and V is TRBV6-5; D gene unclear. CDR1 and CDR2 from the germline V gene are MNHEY and SVGAGI. The V gene lost 6 bases and the J gene lost 6 bases, with 7 bases spanning the gap. The CDR3 spans 11 residues. In DNA form, the CDR3 reads TGTGCCAGCAGGGTGGCGGATACGCAGTATTTT. It yields the protein CASRVADTQYF.

The chain combines TRBV18 with TRBJ2-1, with TRBD2 matching over 9 bases. V lost 3 bases to trimming and J lost 5 bases; unmatched junction nucleotides: 5. CDR3 length: 15 amino acids. Germline lookup yields CDR1 KGHSH and CDR2 LQKENI. This chain's CDR3 is CASSPILAGDNEQFF. Here the CDR3 DNA reads TGTGCCAGCTCACCCATTTTAGCGGGAGACAATGAGCAGTTCTTC.

This clonotype came up many times. The chain couples TRBV4-2 to TRBJ1-4; possibly TRBD1 for D (6 bases). CDR3 length equals 17 residues. In germline, CDR1 is LGHNA, CDR2 YNFKEQ. Deletions cut 1 base from V and 2 bases from J, with 14 bases between. For the CDR3, the DNA is TGTGCCAGCAGCCAAGGGGAGTGGGGGCAGACTAATGAAAAACTGTTTTTT. Encoded protein: CASSQGEWGQTNEKLFF.

This chain joins TRBV27 and TRBJ2-1; possible D gene TRBD1, 6 bases. Trimming took 6 bases from V and 9 from J, leaving 24 bases between them. Germline V gene lookup returns CDR1 MNHEY and CDR2 SMNVEV (reference sequence). This CDR3 has 16 residues. The CDR3 DNA reads TGTGCCAGCAGCCAGCCTACAGGGCTCCTCAGCGGTGAGCAGTTCTTC. It is translated as CASSQPTGLLSGEQFF.

The table lists this clonotype with a few counts. The rearrangement joins TRBV5-6 to TRBJ2-1; 10 positions match TRBD2. The CDR3 has 14 residues. Unmatched junction bases numbered 7, after V lost 4 bases and J lost 9 bases. CDR1 is SGHDT, CDR2 YYEEEE, per germline. The CDR3 bases are TGTGCCAGCAGCACATCAGCGGGAGGGGTTGAGCAGTTCTTC. Amino acid sequence: CASSTSAGGVEQFF.

This clonotype was recorded at least ten times. This may be a read error: a much more frequent sequence differs by one nucleotide. The rearrangement joins TRBV6-4 to TRBJ2-2, with unresolved D. CDR1 MRHNA and CDR2 SNTAGT come from the germline V gene. This CDR3 is built from 13 residues. V dropped 2 bases and J dropped 3 bases, with 4 bases sitting between them. The CDR3, as DNA: TGTGCCAGCAGTGACGGGGACACCGGGGAGCTGTTTTTT. It is translated as CASSDGDTGELFF.

This chain links TRBV2 with TRBJ1-2; no reliable D call. Trimming left V 6 bases short and J 6 bases short, with 8 bases between. This CDR3 contains 11 residues. CDR1 is SNHLY, CDR2 FYNNEI, per germline. CDR3 loop: CASRVRDGYTF. Here the CDR3 DNA reads TGTGCCAGCAGGGTCCGAGATGGCTACACCTTC.

This clonotype has at least ten counts. The chain joins TRBV6-6 to TRBJ2-7; D is ambiguous. The CDR3 extends over 12 amino acids. V was pared by 5 bases and J by 2 bases, with 7 bases between. CDR1 is MNHNY and CDR2 is SVGAGI in the germline V gene (reference sequence). DNA of the CDR3: TGTGCCAGCAGTCTCGACACCTACGAGCAGTACGTC. Its translation is CASSLDTYEQYV.

A few counts support this clonotype. V is TRBV28 and J is TRBJ1-1; D gene uncertain. The V gene lost 3 bases and the J gene lost 6 bases, with 20 bases spanning the gap. The V gene's germline CDR1 is MDHEN and CDR2 SYDVKM. CDR3 length: 16 amino acids. CDR3 bases: TGTGCCAGCAGTTTGGTAGGGAACAGTTTAATGGCTGAAGCTTTCTTT. It codes for CASSLVGNSLMAEAFF.

The V and J genes are TRBV27 and TRBJ2-1, with a weak D call TRBD1 (5 bases). This CDR3 spans 14 amino acids. Germline assignment: CDR1 MNHEY and CDR2 SMNVEV (reference sequence). V was shortened by 3 bases and J by 9 bases, with 15 bases between the two germline ends. CDR3 in DNA: TGTGCCAGCAGTTTTTCCAGGGATGGCGGTGAGCAGTTCTTC. Translated: CASSFSRDGGEQFF.

The chain joins TRBV5-1 to TRBJ2-5; TRBD2 agrees at 11 bases. V was clipped by 4 bases and J by 5 bases; unmatched bases: 7. The CDR3 is 15 residues long. Germline V gives CDR1 SGHRS, CDR2 YFSETQ. In DNA, the CDR3 is TGCGCCAGCAGCCCCTTAGCGGGGGGGCTGGAGACCCAGTACTTC. This encodes CASSPLAGGLETQYF.

For the CDR3, the DNA is TGTGCCAGCAGCTTAGCAAGGACTAGCGGGGAAGAGACCCAGTACTTC. It is translated as CASSLARTSGEETQYF. V usage is TRBV13 and J usage is TRBJ2-5; 12 nucleotides line up with TRBD2. The CDR3 has 16 amino acids. The trim removed 1 base at V and 3 bases at J, leaving 3 bases unmatched. From germline, CDR1 is PRHDT and CDR2 FYEKMQ (reference sequence).

This clonotype was detected only a few times. V and J are TRBV29-1 and TRBJ1-5, with TRBD1 as a possible D gene (5 bases). The ends were cut back, 4 bases at V and 0 bases at J, with 13 bases in the middle. The CDR3 consists of 15 residues. The germline CDR1 and CDR2 sequences are SQVTM and ANQGSEA. The CDR3 sequence: CSVVGDGDSNQPQHF. The CDR3 region has the DNA TGCAGCGTTGTAGGGGATGGGGATAGCAATCAGCCCCAGCATTTT.

The chain is built from TRBV10-2 and TRBJ1-4; maybe TRBD1 (5 bases). Per germline, CDR1 WSHSY and CDR2 SAAADI. Trimming took 2 bases from V and 13 from J, leaving 8 bases between them. The CDR3 extends over 11 amino acids. The CDR3 DNA reads as TGCGCCAGCAGTGAGGGGGGAAGACTGTTTTTT. Its protein is CASSEGGRLFF.

This clonotype was picked up many times. The V call is TRBV9, the J call TRBJ1-2; D ambiguous. The V end was cut by 0 bases, the J end by 3 bases, with 9 bases between. CDR3 size: 14 residues. CDR1 is SGDLS and CDR2 is YYNGEE in the germline V gene. The CDR3 sequence: CASSVGGGDYGYTF. The CDR3 DNA is TGTGCCAGCAGCGTAGGAGGAGGTGACTATGGCTACACCTTC.

In its sample, this clonotype was seen many times. V gene TRBV5-1 combines with J gene TRBJ1-1; 9 bases fit TRBD1. This CDR3 is 15 amino acids long. Per germline, CDR1 SGHRS and CDR2 YFSETQ. V lost 4 bases to trimming and J lost 1 base; unmatched junction nucleotides: 5. The CDR3 DNA reads as TGCGCCAGCAGCGACGGGACAGGGAAGAACACTGAAGCTTTCTTT. The encoded protein is CASSDGTGKNTEAFF.

J is TRBJ2-1 and V is TRBV11-2, with a weak D call TRBD2 (6 bases). The germline V gene has CDR1 SGHAT and CDR2 FQNNGV. The CDR3 sequence is 15 residues long. Trimming stripped 5 bases from V and 7 bases from J, with 18 bases between. The CDR3 region has the DNA TGTGCCAGCAGCATTGTCGGGACTCGACATAATGAGCAGTTCTTC. Protein product: CASSIVGTRHNEQFF.

For this clonotype: The junction does not match germline at one end; this may be a read error. The chain links TRBV5-1 to TRBJ1-1, with D uncertain. This CDR3 has 15 amino acids. Germline V gene data show CDR1 as SGHRS and CDR2 as YFSETQ. The CDR3 DNA follows: TGCGCCAGCAGGTTGGCGGAATATGGAGTCACTGAAGCTTTCTTT. Translating it yields CASRLAEYGVTEAFF.

This clonotype was counted between two and nine times. An end of the junction does not agree with germline; a read error may underlie this. The chain couples TRBV4-1 to TRBJ1-3, with 12 positions matching TRBD1. CDR1 MGHRA and CDR2 YSYEKL come from the germline V gene. CDR3 size: 15 residues. The chain's CDR3 is CASRGQGASGNTICF. In nucleotides, the CDR3 is TGCGCCAGCAGGGGACAGGGGGCGTCTGGAAACACCATATGTTTT.